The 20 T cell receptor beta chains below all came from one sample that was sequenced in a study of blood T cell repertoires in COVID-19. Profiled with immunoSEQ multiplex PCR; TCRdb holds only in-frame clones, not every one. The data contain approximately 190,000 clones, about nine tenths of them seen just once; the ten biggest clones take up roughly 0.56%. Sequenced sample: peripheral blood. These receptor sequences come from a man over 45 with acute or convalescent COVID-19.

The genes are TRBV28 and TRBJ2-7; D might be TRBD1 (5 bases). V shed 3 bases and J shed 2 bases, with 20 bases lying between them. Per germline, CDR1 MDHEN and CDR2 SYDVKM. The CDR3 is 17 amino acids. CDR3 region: CASSFLVGLGPPYEQYF. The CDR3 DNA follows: TGTGCCAGCAGTTTTCTCGTAGGGTTGGGGCCTCCCTACGAGCAGTACTTC.

The CDR3 coding sequence is TGTGCCAGCAGCCAAGGAGTCCCGACAGGGGGGGCGACTGGCTACACCTTC. Amino acids: CASSQGVPTGGATGYTF. The rearrangement uses TRBV3-1 (or the pseudogene TRBV3-2) and TRBJ1-2, with 9 nucleotides matching TRBD1. Germline V lookup: CDR1 LGHDT, CDR2 YNNKEL (reference sequence). The trim removed 1 base at V and 7 bases at J, leaving 13 bases unmatched. This CDR3 is 17 amino acids long.

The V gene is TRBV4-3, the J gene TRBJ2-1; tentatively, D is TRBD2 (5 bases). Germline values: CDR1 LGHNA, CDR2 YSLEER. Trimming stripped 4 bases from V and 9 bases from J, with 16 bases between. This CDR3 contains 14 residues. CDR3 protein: CASSPGPEAGEQFF. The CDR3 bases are TGCGCCAGCAGCCCAGGACCGGAGGCGGGTGAGCAGTTCTTC.

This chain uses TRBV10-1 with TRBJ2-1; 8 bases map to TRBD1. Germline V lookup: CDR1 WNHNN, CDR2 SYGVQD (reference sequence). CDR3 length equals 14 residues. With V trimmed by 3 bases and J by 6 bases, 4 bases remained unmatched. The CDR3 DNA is TGCGCCAGCAGTGATGGACAGGGCGTCAATGAGCAGTTCTTC. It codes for CASSDGQGVNEQFF.

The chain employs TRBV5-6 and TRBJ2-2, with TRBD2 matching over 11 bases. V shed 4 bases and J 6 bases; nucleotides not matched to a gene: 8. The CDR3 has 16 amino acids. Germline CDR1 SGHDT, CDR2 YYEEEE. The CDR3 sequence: CASSPASGGYSGELFF. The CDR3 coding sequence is TGTGCCAGCAGCCCAGCTAGCGGGGGGTACTCCGGGGAGCTGTTTTTT.

CDR3 loop: CASSLSQGGGTEAFF. The CDR3 nucleotides are TGCGCCAGCAGCTTGAGTCAGGGGGGCGGCACTGAAGCTTTCTTT. This chain connects TRBV5-1 to TRBJ1-1; 7 nucleotides agree with TRBD1. The V gene's germline CDR1 is SGHRS and CDR2 YFSETQ. The V and J ends lost 1 base and 4 bases, in that order; junction bases with no gene match: 7. CDR3 length: 15 amino acids.

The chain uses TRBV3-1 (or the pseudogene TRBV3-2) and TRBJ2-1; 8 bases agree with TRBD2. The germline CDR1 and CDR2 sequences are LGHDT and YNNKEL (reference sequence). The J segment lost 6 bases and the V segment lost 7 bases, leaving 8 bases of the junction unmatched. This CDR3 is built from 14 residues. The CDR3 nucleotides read TGTGCCAGCACTGCGGGACTAGTTATCAATGAGCAGTTCTTC. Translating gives CASTAGLVINEQFF.

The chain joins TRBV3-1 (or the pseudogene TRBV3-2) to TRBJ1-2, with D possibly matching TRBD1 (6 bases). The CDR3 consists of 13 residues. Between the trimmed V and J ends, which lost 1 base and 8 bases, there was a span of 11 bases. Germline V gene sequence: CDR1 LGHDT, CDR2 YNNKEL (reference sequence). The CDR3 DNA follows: TGTGCCAGCAGCCAAGGACAGGCTGGGGGCTACACCTTC. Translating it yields CASSQGQAGGYTF.

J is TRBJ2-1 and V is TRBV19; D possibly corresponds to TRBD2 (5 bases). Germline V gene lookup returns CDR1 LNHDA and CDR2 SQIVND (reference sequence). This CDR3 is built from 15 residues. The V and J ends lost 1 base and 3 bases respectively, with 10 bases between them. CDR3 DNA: TGTGCCAGTAGTATAGTAAACGGGGACTACAATGAGCAGTTCTTC. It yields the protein CASSIVNGDYNEQFF. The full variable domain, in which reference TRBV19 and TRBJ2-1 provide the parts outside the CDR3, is DGGITQSPKYLFRKEGQNVTLSCEQNLNHDAMYWYRQDPGQGLRLIYYSQIVNDFQKGDIAEGYSVSREKKESFPLTVTSAQKNPTAFYLCASSIVNGDYNEQFFGPGTRLTVL.

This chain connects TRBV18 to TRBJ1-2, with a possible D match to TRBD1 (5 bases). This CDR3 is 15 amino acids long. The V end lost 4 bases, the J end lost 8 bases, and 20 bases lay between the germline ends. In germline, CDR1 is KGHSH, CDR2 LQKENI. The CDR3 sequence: CASSLSTGPQGGYTF. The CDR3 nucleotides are TGTGCCAGCTCACTCTCAACTGGACCTCAGGGAGGCTACACCTTC.

CDR3 residues: CASSKSGQKNSNQPQHF. The CDR3 bases are TGTGCCAGCTCAAAGTCGGGACAGAAGAATAGCAATCAGCCCCAGCATTTT. J is TRBJ1-5 and V is TRBV18, with TRBD1 matching over 7 bases. Germline V CDR1 and CDR2: KGHSH, LQKENI. V shed 5 bases and J 0 bases; nucleotides not matched to a gene: 10. This CDR3 region has 17 residues.

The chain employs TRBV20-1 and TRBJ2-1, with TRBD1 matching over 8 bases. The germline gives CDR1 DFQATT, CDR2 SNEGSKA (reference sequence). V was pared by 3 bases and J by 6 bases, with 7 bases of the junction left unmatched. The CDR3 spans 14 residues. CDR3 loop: CSASWPGGRNEQFF. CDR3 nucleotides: TGCAGTGCTAGTTGGCCAGGGGGCCGCAATGAGCAGTTCTTC.

The chain's CDR3 is CASRRLAASTDTQYF. Here the CDR3 DNA reads TGTGCCAGTCGCCGGCTAGCGGCTAGCACAGATACGCAGTATTTT. The gene calls are TRBV19 and TRBJ2-3; 7 positions match TRBD2. Germline CDR1 is LNHDA and CDR2 is SQIVND (reference sequence). The CDR3 is made up of 15 amino acids. Trimming at V came to 8 bases and at J to 0 bases, leaving 8 bases not matched to a gene.

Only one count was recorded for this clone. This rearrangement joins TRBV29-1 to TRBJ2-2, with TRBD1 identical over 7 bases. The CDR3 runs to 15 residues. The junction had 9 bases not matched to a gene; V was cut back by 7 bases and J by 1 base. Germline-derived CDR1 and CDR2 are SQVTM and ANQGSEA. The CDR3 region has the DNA TGCAGCGCCACGACAGGGCCCGTGAACACCGGGGAGCTGTTTTTT. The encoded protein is CSATTGPVNTGELFF.

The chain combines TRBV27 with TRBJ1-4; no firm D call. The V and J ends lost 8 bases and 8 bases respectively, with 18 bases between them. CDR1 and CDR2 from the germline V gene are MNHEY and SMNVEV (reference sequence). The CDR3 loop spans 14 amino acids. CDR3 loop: CASSSRIGREKLFF. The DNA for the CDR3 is TGTGCCAGCTCCTCCAGGATCGGAAGGGAAAAACTGTTTTTT.

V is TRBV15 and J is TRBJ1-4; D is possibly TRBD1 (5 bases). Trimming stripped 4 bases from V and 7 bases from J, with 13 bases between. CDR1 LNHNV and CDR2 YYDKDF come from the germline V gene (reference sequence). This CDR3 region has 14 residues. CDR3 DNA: TGTGCCACCAGCACCGAACAGGATCGTGAAAAACTGTTTTTT. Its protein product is CATSTEQDREKLFF.

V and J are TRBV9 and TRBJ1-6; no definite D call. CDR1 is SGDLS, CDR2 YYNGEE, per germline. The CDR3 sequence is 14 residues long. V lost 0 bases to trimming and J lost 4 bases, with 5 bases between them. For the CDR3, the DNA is TGTGCCAGCAGCGTAGAACAGTATAATTCACCCCTCCACTTT. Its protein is CASSVEQYNSPLHF.

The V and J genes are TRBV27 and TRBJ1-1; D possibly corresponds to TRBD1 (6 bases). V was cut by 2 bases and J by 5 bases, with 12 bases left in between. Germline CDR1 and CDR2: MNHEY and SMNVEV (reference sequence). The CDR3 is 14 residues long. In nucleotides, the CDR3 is TGTGCCAGCAGTTTAAGGGGGGGTGGTACTGAAGCTTTCTTT. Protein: CASSLRGGGTEAFF.

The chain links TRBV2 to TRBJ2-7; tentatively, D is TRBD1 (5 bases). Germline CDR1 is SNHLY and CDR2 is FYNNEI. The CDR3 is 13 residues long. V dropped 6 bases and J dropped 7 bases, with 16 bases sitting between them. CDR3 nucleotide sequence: TGTGCCAGCAGGGACCTACAGGTCCGGGAGCAGTACTTC. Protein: CASRDLQVREQYF.

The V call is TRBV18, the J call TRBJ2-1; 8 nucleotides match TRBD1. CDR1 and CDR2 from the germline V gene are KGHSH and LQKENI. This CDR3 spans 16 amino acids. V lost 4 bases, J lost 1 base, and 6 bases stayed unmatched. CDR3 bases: TGTGCCAGCTCACTGGGACAGGTTTTTTCCTACAATGAGCAGTTCTTC. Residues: CASSLGQVFSYNEQFF. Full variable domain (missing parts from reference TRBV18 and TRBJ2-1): NAGVMQNPRHLVRRRGQEARLRCSPMKGHSHVYWYRQLPEEGLKFMVYLQKENIIDESGMPKERFSAEFPKEGPSILRIQQVVRGDSAAYFCASSLGQVFSYNEQFFGPGTRLTVL.